What follows are 20 T cell receptor beta chains derived from one specimen sequenced in a study of human T cells and chemical hapten exposure. As to time point: patch test 1, 2 weeks after DPC sensitization. As to treatment: therapeutic diphenylcyclopropenone sensitization with weekly scalp DPC. TCRdb reprocessed the RACE reads with MiXCR, giving one entry per CDR3 protein. Among about 120,000 distinct CDR3 sequences listed, roughly an eighth were seen once. The material sequenced was whole blood, taken in connection with sensitization to the hapten diphenylcyclopropenone (DPC). The receptors shown here come from a man between 18 and 29 years old with alopecia areata. Some clones in this sample may be carry-over from other donors' samples.

On this clonotype itself: A much larger clone is a single base away; this may be a read error. The chain recombines TRBV6-5 with TRBJ1-6, with TRBD1 matching 7 bases. Germline V lookup: CDR1 MNHEY, CDR2 SVGAGI. This CDR3 comprises 15 residues. CDR3 residues: CASSYSRQGHSPIHF. The DNA of the CDR3 is TGTGCCAGCAGTTACTCGAGACAGGGTCACTCACCCATCCACTTT.

The chain has TRBV12-3 or TRBV12-4 and TRBJ2-1; 8 nucleotides line up with TRBD1. The CDR3 consists of 18 residues. The junction had 18 bases not matched to a gene; V was cut back by 5 bases and J by 6 bases. CDR3 sequence reads: CASSHPTFPFDRGNEQFF. The CDR3 nucleotides are TGTGCCAGCAGTCACCCTACCTTTCCTTTCGACAGGGGCAATGAGCAGTTCTTC.

This clonotype was found a few times. V gene TRBV11-2 combines with J gene TRBJ2-1; 7 bases are a match to TRBD2. The ends lost 1 base at V and 12 bases at J; junction bases unmatched: 6. The germline V gene has CDR1 SGHAT and CDR2 FQNNGV. This CDR3 has 13 amino acids. The CDR3 nucleotides are TGTGCCAGCAGCTTAGGGGCGTCGGGAGGGCAGTTCTTC. Its protein product is CASSLGASGGQFF.

This clonotype has ten or more counts. This chain joins TRBV20-1 and TRBJ1-6; D possibly corresponds to TRBD1 (5 bases). This CDR3 has 13 amino acids. Per germline, CDR1 DFQATT and CDR2 SNEGSKA (reference sequence). CDR3 amino acids: CGREQGGDSPLHF. The DNA of the CDR3 is TGCGGACGCGAGCAGGGTGGCGATTCACCCCTCCACTTT.

In this sample, this clonotype turned up a few times. V usage is TRBV14 and J usage is TRBJ1-1; D perhaps matches TRBD1 (5 bases). This CDR3 spans 17 amino acids. Germline values: CDR1 SGHDN, CDR2 FVKESK. The V and J ends lost 1 base and 0 bases respectively, with 15 bases between them. The CDR3 region has the DNA TGTGCCAGCAGCCAAGTTGGGGCCTACGCCATGAACACTGAAGCTTTCTTT. Translation gives CASSQVGAYAMNTEAFF.

V usage is TRBV5-1 and J usage is TRBJ2-1; 11 bases map to TRBD2. Germline-derived CDR1 and CDR2 are SGHRS and YFSETQ. Unmatched junction bases numbered 1, after V lost 0 bases and J lost 5 bases. There are 15 residues in the CDR3. CDR3 in DNA: TGCGCCAGCAGCTTGGCTAGCGGGGGGCACAATGAGCAGTTCTTC. Residues: CASSLASGGHNEQFF.

This clonotype was found a few times. V usage is TRBV2 and J usage is TRBJ1-2, with D unresolved. This CDR3 contains 12 residues. Germline loops: CDR1 SNHLY, CDR2 FYNNEI. Trimming removed 8 bases from V and 0 bases from J, with 7 bases in between. CDR3 protein: CASRGANYGYTF. Written as DNA, the CDR3 is TGTGCCAGCCGGGGAGCTAACTATGGCTACACCTTC.

The count of this clonotype is one. The rearrangement links TRBV15 to TRBJ2-2; perhaps TRBD1 as D (7 bases). Trimming pared 9 bases from V and 5 bases from J, leaving 13 bases between. The germline CDR1 and CDR2 sequences are LNHNV and YYDKDF (reference sequence). The CDR3 consists of 13 residues. DNA for the CDR3: TGTGCCACGATCAGGGGGAGGACCGGGGAGCTGTTTTTT. Protein sequence: CATIRGRTGELFF.

The chain has TRBV6-2 or TRBV6-3 and TRBJ2-1; perhaps D is TRBD1 or TRBD2 (6 bases each). The CDR3 has 15 residues. The germline gives CDR1 MNHEY, CDR2 SVGEGT. V dropped 2 bases and J dropped 2 bases, with 10 bases sitting between them. The CDR3 loop is CASSYGGLPYNEQFF. The CDR3, as DNA: TGTGCCAGCAGTTACGGGGGGCTCCCCTACAATGAGCAGTTCTTC.

This clonotype was seen more than once but under ten times. The chain combines TRBV14 with TRBJ1-2; D might be TRBD1 (6 bases). The CDR3 runs to 13 residues. The V gene's germline CDR1 is SGHDN and CDR2 FVKESK. The ends were cut back, 5 bases at V and 0 bases at J, with 7 bases in the middle. CDR3 nucleotides: TGTGCCAGCAGCTGGGACACTAACTATGGCTACACCTTC. The encoded protein is CASSWDTNYGYTF.

The CDR3 coding sequence is TGTGCCAGCAGTTTAATTCGGGGGACAGGTGCAACTAATGAAAAACTGTTTTTT. Translation: CASSLIRGTGATNEKLFF. The chain carries TRBV12-3 or TRBV12-4 and TRBJ1-4; 8 bases align to TRBD1. The CDR3 totals 18 residues. V lost 2 bases to trimming and J lost 0 bases; unmatched junction nucleotides: 8.

This clonotype has only a few counts. V is TRBV12-5 and J is TRBJ1-2; D remains unclear. The CDR3 is 12 residues long. Germline-derived CDR1 and CDR2 are LGHNT and FRNRAP. With 1 base removed from V and 1 base from J, the gap between germline ends came to 1 base. CDR3 nucleotides: TGTGCTAGTGGTTTGGATAACTATGGCTACACCTTC. Encoded protein: CASGLDNYGYTF.

The rearrangement uses TRBV4-2 and TRBJ2-7; unclear D gene. The V gene's germline CDR1 is LGHNA and CDR2 YNFKEQ. This CDR3 contains 14 residues. The V end lost 0 bases, the J end lost 3 bases, and 9 bases lay between the germline ends. CDR3 loop: CASSQDESFYEQYF. The CDR3 bases are TGTGCCAGCAGCCAAGATGAGAGTTTCTACGAGCAGTACTTC.

The rearrangement uses TRBV7-8 and TRBJ2-1; 11 bases agree with TRBD1. Per germline, CDR1 SGHVS and CDR2 FQNEAQ. V lost 1 base, J lost 2 bases, and 1 base stayed unmatched. The CDR3 runs 16 residues. Here the CDR3 reads CASSLGTGGPYNEQFF. The CDR3 nucleotides read TGTGCCAGCAGCTTAGGGACAGGGGGCCCCTACAATGAGCAGTTCTTC.

This chain connects TRBV3-1 to TRBJ1-1, with no clear D. Germline V gene sequence: CDR1 LGHDT, CDR2 YNNKEL (reference sequence). With 1 base removed from V and 1 base from J, the gap between germline ends came to 10 bases. The CDR3 length is 15 residues. CDR3 sequence (DNA): TGTGCCAGCAGCCAAGGAGGACTGACGAACACTGAAGCTTTCTTT. It is translated as CASSQGGLTNTEAFF.

This rearrangement joins TRBV6-1 to TRBJ2-2, with unresolved D. This CDR3 has 18 amino acids. In germline, CDR1 is MNHNS, CDR2 SASEGT. V lost 0 bases, J lost 0 bases, and 14 bases lay in between. The CDR3 DNA reads TGTGCCAGCAGTGAAGCTGGGTACCGCGAATCGAACACCGGGGAGCTGTTTTTT. As protein: CASSEAGYRESNTGELFF.

This clonotype has a handful of counts. The V and J genes are TRBV7-8 and TRBJ2-7; D gene unclear. With 3 bases removed from V and 2 bases from J, the gap between germline ends came to 11 bases. CDR1 SGHVS and CDR2 FQNEAQ come from the germline V gene. CDR3 length: 14 residues. The CDR3 protein is CASSFMGDTYEQYF. Here the CDR3 DNA reads TGTGCCAGCAGCTTTATGGGCGACACCTACGAGCAGTACTTC.

This clonotype has a count of ten or more. This chain connects TRBV11-2 to TRBJ2-7; D might be TRBD1 or TRBD2, each matching 5 bases. V was clipped by 5 bases and J by 2 bases, with 16 bases between them. The CDR3 runs 15 residues. From germline, CDR1 is SGHAT and CDR2 FQNNGV. The CDR3 loop reads CASSPRGGPTYEQYF. DNA of the CDR3: TGTGCCAGCAGCCCCCGGGGCGGACCCACCTACGAGCAGTACTTC.

This clonotype appeared many times. The chain uses TRBV4-1 and TRBJ1-1; 7 bases are shared with TRBD1. The V and J ends lost 1 base and 6 bases, in that order; junction bases with no gene match: 11. Germline CDR1 MGHRA, CDR2 YSYEKL. This CDR3 is built from 16 residues. CDR3 DNA sequence: TGCGCCAGCAGCCAAGTGGGAAGGGGGCGACTGGCTGAAGCTTTCTTT. The encoded protein is CASSQVGRGRLAEAFF.

The V gene is TRBV27, the J gene TRBJ2-7; 7 bases match TRBD1. The CDR3 has 14 residues. Germline V gene data show CDR1 as MNHEY and CDR2 as SMNVEV (reference sequence). Trimming cost V 6 bases and J 12 bases; bases outside gene matches: 17. The CDR3 spells CASSRIGQATRRYF. In DNA form, the CDR3 reads TGTGCCAGCAGCCGAATCGGACAGGCTACCCGACGGTACTTC.